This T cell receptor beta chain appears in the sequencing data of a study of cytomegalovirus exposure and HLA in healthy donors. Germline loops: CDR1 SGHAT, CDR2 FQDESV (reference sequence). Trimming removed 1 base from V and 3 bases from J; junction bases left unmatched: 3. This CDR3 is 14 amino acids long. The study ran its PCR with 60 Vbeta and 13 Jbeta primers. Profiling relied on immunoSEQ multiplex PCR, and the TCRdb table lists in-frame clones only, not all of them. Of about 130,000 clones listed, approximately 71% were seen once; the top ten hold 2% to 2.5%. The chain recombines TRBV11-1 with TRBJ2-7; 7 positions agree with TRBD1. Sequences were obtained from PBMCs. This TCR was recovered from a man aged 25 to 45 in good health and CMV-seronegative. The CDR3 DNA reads TGTGCCAGCAGCTTAGGGGACAGTTACTACGAGCAGTACTTC. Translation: CASSLGDSYYEQYF.